This T cell receptor (beta chain) was sequenced in a study of identical twins (dated by TCRdb to 2015 to 2016). General notes on the study: The study deep-sequenced TCR alpha and beta repertoires from monozygotic twins, unrelated adults of various ages and cord blood to test whether fetal clonotypes persist. Replicate twin experiments were performed at different times using different library preparation protocols to rule out contamination. Summary of the overall study and its limitations: The excess sharing between twins in beta out-of-frame sequences was weaker because fewer shared sequences reduced the signal-to-noise ratio. In monozygotic twins, out-of-frame TCR alpha sharing was systematically underestimated by recombination models, although the models agreed with sharing between unrelated individuals. Zero-insertion analyses could be partly confounded by invariant T cells such as MAIT and iNKT, though diverse VJ usage argued against such confounding for most clonotypes. Out-of-frame TCR alpha sequences shared between twins showed an excess of low generation-probability sequences compared with coincidental sharing between unrelated individuals. Abundant cord blood beta clonotypes carried fewer insertions; young adult naive repertoires showed a weaker similar trend, while memory repertoires showed none. Conclusions relied on cross-sectional statistical analysis, since the same donors could not be followed over many years.

Libraries were prepared through 5' RACE. The sample was run on an Illumina HiSeq 2000. A universal primer binding site was added through template switching, and the final cDNA carried a unique molecular identifier so that TCR cDNA molecules could be counted accurately. First-strand cDNA for TCR alpha and beta chains was synthesized from specific primers in the conserved constant-segment region. To control for contamination, every cDNA library carried two barcodes: a SMART-Mk sample barcode plus Illumina barcodes. TruSeq adapter sequences, together with Illumina sample barcodes, were added in two successive PCR steps. TCR alpha and beta cDNA libraries were sequenced on the Illumina HiSeq platform with custom primers. Concerning the study's data processing: Unique molecular identifiers were extracted from raw reads with MiGEC, and CDR3 positions were determined with MiXCR. For each individual, recombination models were inferred using an EM algorithm with the repgenHMM and IGoR tools. Shared clonotypes were analyzed with the tcR package in R, and sharing was normalized by the product of cloneset sizes. Out-of-frame nonproductive sequences were analyzed to study raw recombination free of thymic and clonal selection effects. TCRdb's own reprocessing of the public reads used fastp at Q25 and MiXCR and kept productive beta chains. CDR3 protein duplicates are merged, each entry listing the most common genes and DNA. TCRdb, rather than the study authors, made the V and J calls. For this sample the table gives about 240,000 distinct CDR3 sequences, of which roughly a tenth were detected only once. The ten largest clones add up to about a tenth of the sample.

V is clipped by 6 bases and J by 3 bases, and the sequence between their germline boundaries is 11 bases long. According to the germline V gene (reference sequence), CDR1 reads SEHNR and CDR2 reads FQNEAQ. There are 13 amino acids in the CDR3, from cysteine to phenylalanine inclusive. Only CDR3 DNA is held: 39 bases, read in frame from base 1. Every donor in the study was a healthy Caucasian. Miltenyi CD45RO+ enrichment and human naive T-cell isolation kits were used to isolate memory (CD45RO+) and naive T cells from PBMC. The table lists this clonotype with a few counts. Its recognized antigen is unknown. No per-base quality is available; no much larger clone lies one base away.

This sequence was found in a middle-aged man in good health. The chain is made from TRBV7-9 and TRBJ1-1; no D gene call is confident. Sequenced sample: memory T cells sorted from blood. The label giving this sample's cell subset or site can be read as: CD45RO+ enriched T cells. CDR3 region: CASSNSGYTEAFF. The sequence in DNA is TGTGCCAGCAGTAACAGCGGGTACACTGAAGCTTTCTTT.